Listed below are T cell receptor beta chains from one sample, sequenced in a study of blood T cell repertoires in COVID-19. TCRdb's table, derived via immunoSEQ multiplex PCR, lists solely in-frame clones and lacks some. The sample lists around 170,000 clones; more than 90% were seen once. The sequenced sample was peripheral blood. These receptors all stem from a man aged 50 to 59 with acute or convalescent COVID-19. Each CDR3 is given with its conserved first and last residue. A D gene is named only where the DNA matches it firmly. Clone size is stated in some rows and not others, as once, few, many or a class when expanded.

TRBV12-3/TRBV12-4	TRBD1	TRBJ1-2	NA	CASSLGTGYGYTF	TGTGCCAGCAGTTTAGGGACAGGGTACGGCTACACCTTC
TRBV5-1	TRBD2	TRBJ2-7	NA	CASSPSGSGYEQYF	TGCGCCAGCAGCCCTAGCGGGAGTGGCTACGAGCAGTACTTC
TRBV19	TRBD1	TRBJ1-6	few	CASSQIRDRHNSPLHF	TGTGCCAGTAGTCAAATCCGGGACAGACATAATTCACCCCTCCACTTT
TRBV6-5	TRBD2	TRBJ2-2	NA	CASRPGGTGELFF	TGTGCCAGCAGGCCGGGGGGAACCGGGGAGCTGTTTTTT
TRBV28	TRBD1	TRBJ1-1	NA	CASTTGGTEAFF	TGTGCCAGCACAACAGGGGGCACTGAAGCTTTCTTT
TRBV5-4	TRBD1	TRBJ2-1	few	CASSLGRGLSNEQFF	TGTGCCAGCAGCTTAGGCAGGGGGTTAAGTAATGAGCAGTTCTTC
TRBV9	NA	TRBJ2-2	NA	CASSAQTANTGELFF	TGTGCCAGCAGCGCCCAGACAGCGAACACCGGGGAGCTGTTTTTT
TRBV30	NA	TRBJ1-5	NA	CAWSVTGYQPQHF	TGTGCCTGGAGTGTAACGGGTTATCAGCCCCAGCATTTT
TRBV30	TRBD1	TRBJ1-6	NA	CASRTGGSNSPLHF	TGTGCCTCCCGGACAGGGGGGTCGAATTCACCCCTCCACTTT
TRBV19	TRBD1	TRBJ1-5	NA	CASSIRAGGTQPQHF	TGTGCCAGTAGTATACGGGCAGGGGGGACTCAGCCCCAGCATTTT
TRBV6-5	NA	TRBJ1-5	NA	CASSLYRDSNQPQHF	TGTGCCAGCAGCCTATACAGGGATAGCAATCAGCCCCAGCATTTT
TRBV9	TRBD1	TRBJ2-5	NA	CASSVGASGTGAGETQYF	TGTGCCAGCAGCGTAGGGGCCTCCGGGACAGGGGCTGGGGAGACCCAGTACTTC
TRBV30	TRBD2	TRBJ2-5	NA	CAWSKTRSTSGREETQYF	TGTGCCTGGAGTAAGACTCGGTCGACTAGCGGGAGGGAAGAGACCCAGTACTTC
TRBV5-8	TRBD1	TRBJ1-5	NA	CASSSRDRRNQPQHF	TGTGCCAGCAGCTCCCGGGACAGGCGCAATCAGCCCCAGCATTTT
TRBV5-4	NA	TRBJ2-5	NA	CASSLRGQETQYF	TGTGCCAGCAGCTTGCGGGGTCAGGAGACCCAGTACTTC
TRBV28	TRBD1	TRBJ1-3	NA	CASSTTGAARNTIYF	TGTGCCAGCAGTACCACAGGGGCGGCTAGAAACACCATATATTTT
TRBV28	TRBD2	TRBJ2-5	NA	CASSLRGNKQETQYF	TGTGCCAGCAGTCTGCGGGGGAACAAACAAGAGACCCAGTACTTC
TRBV27	TRBD1	TRBJ1-2	NA	CASTTWAVSLQGDMGYTF	TGTGCCAGCACCACATGGGCCGTTTCTTTACAGGGGGATATGGGCTACACCTTC
TRBV27	TRBD2	TRBJ2-3	once	CASSLSGTSGGTDTQYF	TGTGCCAGCAGTTTATCTGGGACTAGCGGGGGCACAGATACGCAGTATTTT
TRBV28	NA	TRBJ1-1	once	CASPPLSAYPMNTEAFF	TGTGCCAGCCCCCCCCTCTCAGCGTATCCGATGAACACTGAAGCTTTCTTT
TRBV14	NA	TRBJ2-7	NA	CASSQGQGFLYEQYF	TGTGCCAGCAGCCAAGGGCAGGGGTTTCTCTACGAGCAGTACTTC
TRBV7-8	NA	TRBJ2-1	NA	CASSPSVAGYNEQFF	TGTGCCAGCAGCCCTAGTGTCGCCGGATACAATGAGCAGTTCTTC
TRBV5-1	NA	TRBJ1-4	NA	CASSLAQDATNEKLFF	TGCGCCAGCAGCTTGGCCCAGGATGCAACTAATGAAAAACTGTTTTTT
TRBV2	NA	TRBJ2-5	NA	CASALKETQYF	TGTGCCAGCGCGTTGAAAGAGACCCAGTACTTC
TRBV6-5	NA	TRBJ1-1	NA	CASVLSGAGTEAFF	TGTGCCAGCGTCCTTTCGGGAGCAGGCACTGAAGCTTTCTTT
TRBV10-3	TRBD2	TRBJ2-1	NA	CAISPGTSAYNEQFF	TGTGCCATCAGTCCCGGGACTAGCGCCTACAATGAGCAGTTCTTC
TRBV2	NA	TRBJ1-2	NA	CASSTGYGYTF	TGTGCCAGCAGTACAGGCTATGGCTACACCTTC
TRBV10-1	NA	TRBJ2-3	NA	CASSESLAPGTDTQYF	TGCGCCAGCAGTGAGTCTCTAGCGCCAGGCACAGATACGCAGTATTTT
TRBV6-5	TRBD2	TRBJ2-7	NA	CASSYGPGGYEQYF	TGTGCCAGCAGTTACGGACCGGGGGGCTACGAGCAGTACTTC
TRBV29-1	TRBD1	TRBJ2-3	once	CSVAGQGAVDTQYF	TGCAGCGTTGCGGGACAGGGGGCTGTAGATACGCAGTATTTT
TRBV5-6	NA	TRBJ2-1	NA	CASSLSRQYYNEQFF	TGTGCCAGCAGCTTGTCCAGGCAGTACTACAATGAGCAGTTCTTC
TRBV27	NA	TRBJ2-1	NA	CASSLSSSNEQFF	TGTGCCAGCAGTTTATCTTCCAGTAATGAGCAGTTCTTC
TRBV29-1	NA	TRBJ1-2	NA	CSVSRGRNYGYTF	TGCAGCGTCTCTCGTGGGAGGAACTATGGCTACACCTTC
TRBV9	NA	TRBJ2-3	NA	CASSPREPSTDTQYF	TGTGCCAGCAGCCCCCGGGAACCTAGCACAGATACGCAGTATTTT
TRBV18	NA	TRBJ1-1	NA	CASSPGLGGTEAFF	TGTGCCAGCTCACCAGGTCTGGGGGGGACTGAAGCTTTCTTT
TRBV5-6	TRBD2	TRBJ2-7	NA	CASSLASGSNEQYF	TGTGCCAGCAGCTTGGCTAGCGGGAGTAACGAGCAGTACTTC
TRBV10-2	NA	TRBJ1-3	NA	CASHHGTDSGNTIYF	TGCGCCAGCCATCATGGTACAGACTCTGGAAACACCATATATTTT
TRBV24-1	TRBD2	TRBJ2-3	NA	CATSATSGRRMGTDTQYF	TGTGCCACCAGTGCAACTAGCGGGAGGCGAATGGGGACAGATACGCAGTATTTT
TRBV7-2	NA	TRBJ1-2	NA	CASSLGQGRGYTF	TGTGCCAGCAGCTTAGGGCAGGGTAGGGGCTACACCTTC
TRBV6-5	NA	TRBJ1-2	NA	CASSYFVEHPYGYTF	TGTGCCAGCAGTTACTTTGTCGAGCACCCTTATGGCTACACCTTC
TRBV9	NA	TRBJ2-2	few	CASSPLPGELFF	TGTGCCAGCAGCCCCCTCCCCGGGGAGCTGTTTTTT
TRBV4-2	NA	TRBJ2-5	NA	CASSQVLDIGRSEFQYF	TGTGCCAGCAGCCAAGTCTTGGACATAGGGCGTTCCGAGTTCCAGTACTTC
TRBV28	NA	TRBJ1-2	NA	CASRLGSPYGYTF	TGTGCCAGCAGGTTGGGCAGCCCCTATGGCTACACCTTC
TRBV9	TRBD1	TRBJ2-5	NA	CASSPLGRGMETQYF	TGTGCCAGCAGCCCCCTGGGCAGGGGGATGGAGACCCAGTACTTC
TRBV3-1/TRBV3-2	NA	TRBJ2-1	NA	CASSQGAYNRNEQFF	TGTGCCAGCAGCCAGGGAGCTTATAACCGAAATGAGCAGTTCTTC
TRBV2	TRBD1	TRBJ1-6	NA	CASSTQGGRILSPLHF	TGTGCCAGCAGCACCCAGGGGGGAAGGATTCTTTCACCCCTCCACTTT